This entry describes one T cell receptor beta chain. The junction and the germline gene differ at one end; a read error may be behind it. Produced via immunoSEQ multiplex PCR; TCRdb's table is partial and in-frame only. This sample carries about 260,000 clones, over 80% of them seen once, and the ten largest clones take roughly 4%. The sample comes from a study of blood T cell repertoires in COVID-19. About the study: Material from acute and convalescent COVID-19 was sourced from the United States, Italy and Spain.

CDR3 length: 12 residues. Germline-derived CDR1 and CDR2 are LGHDT and YNNKEL (reference sequence). This TCR came from a woman aged 30 to 39 with acute COVID-19. Sample: PBMCs or T cells enriched from blood (not recorded which). The V call is TRBV3-1 (or the pseudogene TRBV3-2), the J call TRBJ2-1, with TRBD1 matching 7 bases. In DNA form, the CDR3 reads TGTGCCAGCAGCCAAAGAACAGGGGTAGCGATCTTC. This translates into CASSQRTGVAIF.